Described below is a single TCR beta chain sequence and its context. The data were taken from a study of blood T cell repertoires in COVID-19. The V gene lost 5 bases and the J gene lost 4 bases, with 15 bases spanning the gap. Germline CDR1 and CDR2: MNHEY and SMNVEV (reference sequence). The CDR3 sequence is 15 residues long. Generated by immunoSEQ multiplex PCR, the TCRdb table keeps only in-frame clones and is missing some. The data show 44,000 or so clones, 86% seen once. The TCR originated in a human donor in a cohort sampled during active COVID-19. The sequencing sample was made of peripheral blood. This chain uses TRBV27 with TRBJ1-5, with D possibly TRBD1 on 6 matching bases. In DNA form, the CDR3 reads TGTGCCAGCAGTCCCTCAGGGAGGGGGAATCAGCCCCAGCATTTT. Translating gives CASSPSGRGNQPQHF.